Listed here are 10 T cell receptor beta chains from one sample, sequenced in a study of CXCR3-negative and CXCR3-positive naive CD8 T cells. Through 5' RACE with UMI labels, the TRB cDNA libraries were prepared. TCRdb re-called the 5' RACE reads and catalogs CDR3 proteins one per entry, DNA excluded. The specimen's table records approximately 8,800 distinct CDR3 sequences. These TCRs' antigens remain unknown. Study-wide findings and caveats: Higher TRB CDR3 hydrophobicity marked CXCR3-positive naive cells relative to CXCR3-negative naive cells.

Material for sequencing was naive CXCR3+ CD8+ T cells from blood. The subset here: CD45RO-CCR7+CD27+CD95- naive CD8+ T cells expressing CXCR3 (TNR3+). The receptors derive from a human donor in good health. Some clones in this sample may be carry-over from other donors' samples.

Here the CDR3 reads CSVVPSGRLDTQYF. The genes are TRBV29-1 and TRBJ2-3; absent DNA, TCRdb's TRBD2 call cannot be checked. The CDR3 runs to 14 residues. Germline CDR1 is SQVTM and CDR2 is ANQGSEA.

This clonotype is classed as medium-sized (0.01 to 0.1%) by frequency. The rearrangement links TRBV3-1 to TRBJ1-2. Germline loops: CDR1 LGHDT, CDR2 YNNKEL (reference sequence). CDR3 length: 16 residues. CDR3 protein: CASSHHRSGRNYGYTF.

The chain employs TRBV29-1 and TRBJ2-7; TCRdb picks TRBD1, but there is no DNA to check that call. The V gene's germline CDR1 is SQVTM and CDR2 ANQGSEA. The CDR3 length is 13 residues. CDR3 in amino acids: CSVVWQGFSEQYF.

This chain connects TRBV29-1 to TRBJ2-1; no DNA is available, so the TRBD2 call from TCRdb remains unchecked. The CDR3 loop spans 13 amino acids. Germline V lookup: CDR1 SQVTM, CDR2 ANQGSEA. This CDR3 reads CSVVFMAGPDPFF.

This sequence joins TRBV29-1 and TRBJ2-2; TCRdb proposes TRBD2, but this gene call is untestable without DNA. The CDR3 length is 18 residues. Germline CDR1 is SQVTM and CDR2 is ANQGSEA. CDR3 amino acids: CSVVFPAGILMNTGELFF.

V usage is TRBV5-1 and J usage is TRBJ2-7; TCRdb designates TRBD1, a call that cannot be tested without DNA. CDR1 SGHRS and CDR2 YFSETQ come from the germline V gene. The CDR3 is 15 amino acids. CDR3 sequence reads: CASSLGTGDTYEQYF.

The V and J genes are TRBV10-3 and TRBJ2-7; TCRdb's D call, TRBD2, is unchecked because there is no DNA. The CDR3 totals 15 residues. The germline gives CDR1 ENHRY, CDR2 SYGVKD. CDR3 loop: CAISDPAGASYEQYF.

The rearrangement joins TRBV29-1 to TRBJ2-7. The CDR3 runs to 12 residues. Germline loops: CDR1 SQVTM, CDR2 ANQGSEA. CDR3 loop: CSVEVRNYEQYF.

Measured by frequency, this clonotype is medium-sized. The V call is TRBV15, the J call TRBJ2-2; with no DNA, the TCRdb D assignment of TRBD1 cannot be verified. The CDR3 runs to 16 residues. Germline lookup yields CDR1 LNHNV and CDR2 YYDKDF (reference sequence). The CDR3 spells CATSSTWDKNTGELFF.

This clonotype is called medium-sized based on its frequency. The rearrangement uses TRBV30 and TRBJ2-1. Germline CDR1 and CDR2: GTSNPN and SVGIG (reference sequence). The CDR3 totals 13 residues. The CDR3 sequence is CAWSVRGINEQFF.